This TCR beta chain was identified during a study of cytomegalovirus exposure and HLA in healthy donors. Whole-study results and caveats: Among donors in an Asian-associated ancestry cluster, a later analysis reportedly found fewer N-insertions than the roughly 700-donor mean. An analysis done earlier found most TCR beta V segments productive about 87% or about 30% of the time.

The PCR contained 60 Vbeta and 13 Jbeta primers. Clones were read by immunoSEQ multiplex PCR, and TCRdb kept only the in-frame ones, dropping some. Here the sample spans 150,000 to 200,000 clones, around 81% being singletons. Note on this clone: Antigen unknown.

Specimen: PBMCs. The receptor comes from a man aged 18 to 30 in good health and CMV-seronegative.

The CDR3 spells CASQSPRDSGASNYGYTF. DNA for the CDR3: TGTGCCAGCCAATCCCCCCGGGACAGTGGGGCTTCTAACTATGGCTACACCTTC. The genes are TRBV25-1 and TRBJ1-2, with 7 bases fitting TRBD1. CDR1 is MGHDK, CDR2 SYGVNS, per germline. The V segment lost 8 bases and the J segment 0 bases; nucleotides outside the gene matches: 18. The CDR3 contains 18 residues.